The source of this T cell receptor beta chain is a study of Ad26.COV2.S vaccination and SARS-CoV-2 variants. Study-wide context: Intramuscularly, Ad26.COV2.S was given either once or twice, 56 days apart.

Specified treatment: around 19 received Ad26.COV2.S at low or high dose, single or two shots; 5 received placebo; per-sample allocation not given. The samples date from day 63 after the first vaccine or placebo injection. Generated by immunoSEQ multiplex PCR, the TCRdb table keeps only in-frame clones and is missing some. The table lists about 350,000 clones, less than 90% of them singletons. Remarks on this clone: The antigen is unknown.

The CDR3 runs to 14 residues. V dropped 3 bases and J dropped 5 bases, with 12 bases sitting between them. Germline-derived CDR1 and CDR2 are SGHAT and FQNNGV. Whole-study findings and limits: Measurement of non-spike TCR breadth gave similar results in vaccine and placebo recipients. TCR breadth and depth estimates may have understated total T cell responses. The authors reported substantial breadth in spike-specific CD8+ and CD4+ T cell responses after vaccination.

The chain joins TRBV11-2 to TRBJ2-3, with TRBD2 as a possible D gene (5 bases). The material was peripheral blood, obtained in a trial of Ad26.COV2.S vaccine versus placebo. The clonotype comes from a person between 18 and 59 years old who received the Ad26.COV2.S COVID-19 vaccine or a placebo. CDR3 DNA: TGTGCCAGCAGCTTTAGGCGGGTCGGAGATACGCAGTATTTT. Translation: CASSFRRVGDTQYF.